This entry lists 7 T cell receptor beta chains sequenced from one sample in a study of CD8 T cells in ankylosing spondylitis (dated by TCRdb to between 2016 and 2019). These TCRs are of unknown antigen specificity. Results and caveats for the whole study, not just this receptor: Blood from ankylosing spondylitis patients appeared to be characterized by a TCR beta motif made up of under ten highly homologous amino acid variants.

The library was prepared using 5' RACE. The sample was run on an Illumina HiSeq 2500. TCRdb reran the public reads through fastp at Q25 and MiXCR, keeping productive beta chains. Each record represents a unique CDR3 protein, reported with the most common genes and DNA among its rows. The sample table lists more than 600,000 distinct CDR3 sequences, over 15% of them with a count of one. The ten largest clones take up around 19% of the sample. The sample was blood, either unsorted or a sorted T cell fraction (not recorded which). All receptors derive from a male donor with ankylosing spondylitis.

This clonotype has ten or more counts. The chain combines TRBV11-2 with TRBJ1-1; TRBD1 matches 9 bases. CDR1 SGHAT and CDR2 FQNNGV come from the germline V gene. With V trimmed by 0 bases and J by 4 bases, 9 bases remained unmatched. CDR3 length: 17 amino acids. In nucleotides, the CDR3 is TGTGCCAGCAGCTTAGATCCACAGGGGGCGCGGGTCACTGAAGCTTTCTTT. Amino acid sequence: CASSLDPQGARVTEAFF.

This rearrangement joins TRBV11-2 to TRBJ2-1, with TRBD2 matching 7 bases. The CDR3 is 19 residues long. V gave up 0 bases and J gave up 2 bases; unmatched junction bases: 13. From germline, CDR1 is SGHAT and CDR2 FQNNGV. The CDR3 DNA reads as TGTGCCAGCAGCTTAGATATAGTTGGGCTAGCGGTCCCCTACAATGAGCAGTTCTTC. It codes for CASSLDIVGLAVPYNEQFF.

This chain connects TRBV3-1 to TRBJ2-7; TRBD2 is a possible D gene (6 bases). CDR3 length equals 14 residues. V was shortened by 7 bases and J by 3 bases, with 16 bases between the two germline ends. Germline CDR1 reads LGHDT; CDR2 reads YNNKEL (reference sequence). CDR3: CASTKREESYEQYF. CDR3 nucleotides: TGTGCCAGCACCAAAAGGGAGGAGAGCTACGAGCAGTACTTC.

This clonotype was detected a few times. V is TRBV28 and J is TRBJ2-1; D may be TRBD1 or TRBD2 (6 bases each). The CDR3 spans 16 residues. Trimming took off 4 bases at V and 0 bases at J, with 13 bases between the two ends. CDR1 and CDR2 from the germline V gene are MDHEN and SYDVKM. Here the CDR3 DNA reads TGTGCCAGCAGTTACAGGCGGGACAACTCCTACAATGAGCAGTTCTTC. Its translation: CASSYRRDNSYNEQFF.

This clonotype was seen more than once but under ten times. The chain uses TRBV20-1 and TRBJ1-1, with D possibly being TRBD1 (5 bases). This CDR3 has 13 amino acids. Germline CDR1 and CDR2: DFQATT and SNEGSKA (reference sequence). Trimming took off 1 base at V and 8 bases at J, with 14 bases between the two ends. The CDR3 region is CSARAAGQREAFF. The CDR3 DNA is TGCAGTGCTAGAGCAGCAGGGCAACGAGAAGCTTTCTTT.

Ten or more counts support this clonotype. This chain uses TRBV12-3 or TRBV12-4 with TRBJ2-2; 7 positions match TRBD2. The CDR3 is 14 amino acids. V trimming: 3 bases; J trimming: 3 bases; junction bases outside the gene matches: 1. Here the CDR3 reads CASSLGGDTGELFF. As DNA, the CDR3 is TGTGCCAGCAGTTTGGGAGGGGACACCGGGGAGCTGTTTTTT.

The chain couples TRBV12-3 or TRBV12-4 to TRBJ2-7; 12 bases agree with TRBD2. This CDR3 is 16 amino acids long. The junction had 8 bases not matched to a gene; V was cut back by 4 bases and J by 4 bases. This CDR3 is CASSYTRLAGDYEQYF. The DNA of the CDR3 is TGTGCCAGCAGTTACACTCGACTAGCGGGGGATTACGAGCAGTACTTC.